The 26 T cell receptor beta chains given below trace back to one sample, sequenced in a study of naive and memory T cell subsets. Treatment specified: skin biopsy from PPD injection site in Mantoux-positive individual. TCR cDNA received a 3' ligated oligonucleotide that carried a UMI. Ligated cDNA underwent four rounds of PCR with nested alpha and beta constant region primers and SP2. TCRdb re-called the UMI-ligation and nested PCR reads through MiXCR, storing one row per CDR3 protein. Of fewer than 35,000 distinct CDR3 sequences in the sample, roughly 6.6% were seen once. The sample in question was skin, obtained from a tuberculin skin test site. These TCRs come from an adult in good health.

This clonotype was counted ten times or more. The chain links TRBV14 to TRBJ2-7; no clear D gene. The germline CDR1 and CDR2 sequences are SGHDN and FVKESK. V was cut by 4 bases and J by 1 base, with 11 bases left in between. The CDR3 extends over 14 amino acids. CDR3 coding DNA: TGTGCCAGCAGCCCCGGGCCAGAGTCCTACGAGCAGTACTTC. Its translation is CASSPGPESYEQYF.

This clonotype is classed as medium-sized. V usage is TRBV7-2 and J usage is TRBJ2-7, with D unclear. The germline V gene has CDR1 SGHTA and CDR2 FQGNSA. The CDR3 has 15 amino acids. Trimming cost V 1 base and J 5 bases, with 15 bases left between them. DNA for the CDR3: TGTGCCAGCAGCTTAGGGGCTAGGGTCTCTCACGAGCAGTACTTC. Its protein is CASSLGARVSHEQYF.

In this sample, this clonotype turned up many times. J is TRBJ1-1 and V is TRBV20-1; D might be TRBD1 (6 bases). This CDR3 is built from 14 residues. Germline CDR1 is DFQATT and CDR2 is SNEGSKA (reference sequence). V lost 1 base, J lost 4 bases, and 13 bases lay in between. The CDR3 region has the DNA TGCAGTGCTAGAGGCGGGGGGGCGGCCACTGAAGCTTTCTTT. Its translation is CSARGGGAATEAFF.

In this sample, this clonotype turned up many times. The V call is TRBV3-1, the J call TRBJ1-1; D is uncertain. Germline V gene lookup returns CDR1 LGHDT and CDR2 YNNKEL (reference sequence). The ends were cut back, 0 bases at V and 7 bases at J, with 9 bases in the middle. The CDR3 extends over 13 amino acids. The CDR3 reads CASSQDRGVEAFF. CDR3 DNA sequence: TGTGCCAGCAGCCAAGATCGAGGAGTTGAAGCTTTCTTT.

This clonotype has ten or more counts. This chain links TRBV20-1 with TRBJ2-5; TRBD2 matches at 14 bases. The CDR3 loop spans 19 amino acids. Germline CDR1 is DFQATT and CDR2 is SNEGSKA (reference sequence). The V gene end was trimmed by 0 bases and the J gene end by 5 bases; junction bases not matched to a gene: 14. The CDR3 region has the DNA TGCAGTGCTAGAGATATCTCCGGGACTAGCGGGGGCTCGGGGGAGACCCAGTACTTC. Its translation: CSARDISGTSGGSGETQYF.

Ten or more counts support this clonotype. The chain has TRBV29-1 and TRBJ2-5, with unresolved D. Germline V CDR1 and CDR2: SQVTM, ANQGSEA. The CDR3 is 12 residues long. V lost 1 base and J 0 bases, leaving 3 bases between the germline ends. CDR3 nucleotides: TGCAGCGTTGAAGGGAACCAAGAGACCCAGTACTTC. This encodes CSVEGNQETQYF. Looking up the rest from reference TRBV29-1 and TRBJ2-5 gives the full variable domain: SAVISQKPSRDICQRGTSLTIQCQVDSQVTMMFWYRQQPGQSLTLIATANQGSEATYESGFVIDKFPISRPNLTFSTLTVSNMSPEDSSIYLCSVEGNQETQYFGPGTRLLVL.

This clonotype was counted ten times or more. V is TRBV11-2 and J is TRBJ2-2; D perhaps matches TRBD1 (6 bases). V was trimmed by 2 bases and J by 14 bases, leaving 21 bases between them. Germline CDR1 is SGHAT and CDR2 is FQNNGV. This CDR3 is built from 15 residues. Here the CDR3 DNA reads TGTGCCAGCAGCTTATTACAAGGGACAATTGCTCTACTGTTTTTT. Protein: CASSLLQGTIALLFF. The full variable domain, in which reference TRBV11-2 and TRBJ2-2 provide the parts outside the CDR3, is EAGVAQSPRYKIIEKRQSVAFWCNPISGHATLYWYQQILGQGPKLLIQFQNNGVVDDSQLPKDRFSAERLKGVDSTLKIQPAKLEDSAVYLCASSLLQGTIALLFFGEGSRLTVL.

In its sample, this clonotype was seen many times. This CDR3 reads CASSLRPGTVTNTEAFF. In nucleotides, the CDR3 is TGTGCCAGCAGTTTGAGACCAGGGACGGTTACGAACACTGAAGCTTTCTTT. The rearrangement links TRBV27 to TRBJ1-1; perhaps TRBD1 as D (5 bases). The CDR3 is 17 amino acids. Trimming left V 3 bases short and J 1 base short, with 18 bases between. Per the germline V gene, CDR1 is MNHEY and CDR2 is SMNVEV (reference sequence).

In its sample, this clonotype was seen many times. This chain joins TRBV10-3 and TRBJ2-3, with TRBD2 identical over 8 bases. The CDR3 length is 17 residues. CDR1 and CDR2 (germline): ENHRY, SYGVKD. Trimming took 3 bases from V and 0 from J; bases not matched to a gene: 8. Written as DNA, the CDR3 is TGTGCCATCAGTGATGGAGGCGGGGGGCCTAGCACAGATACGCAGTATTTT. Translation gives CAISDGGGGPSTDTQYF.

The J gene is TRBJ2-7, the V gene TRBV12-3 or TRBV12-4, with TRBD1 matching 9 bases. V shed 6 bases, J shed 3 bases, and the junction held 6 bases outside the gene matches. The CDR3 loop spans 14 amino acids. As DNA, the CDR3 is TGTGCCAGCAGGTCTCGGGACAGGGTCTACGAGCAGTACTTC. Translation: CASRSRDRVYEQYF.

V gene TRBV11-2 combines with J gene TRBJ1-2, with TRBD1 identical over 7 bases. V dropped 1 base and J dropped 6; count of bases not matched to a gene: 8. The CDR3 has 15 amino acids. Germline-derived CDR1 and CDR2 are SGHAT and FQNNGV. The CDR3 DNA follows: TGTGCCAGCAGCTTAGTCCCGACAGGGAGAGATGGCTACACCTTC. Residues: CASSLVPTGRDGYTF.

This chain connects TRBV7-2 to TRBJ1-2; D may be TRBD1 (5 bases). The length of the CDR3 is 12 residues. Germline CDR1 and CDR2: SGHTA and FQGNSA. V shed 3 bases and J shed 6 bases, with 8 bases lying between them. The CDR3 reads CASSFRRDGYTF. CDR3 sequence (DNA): TGTGCCAGCAGCTTTCGCAGGGATGGCTACACCTTC.

This clonotype came up a few times. V is TRBV10-2 and J is TRBJ2-1; 15 nucleotides line up with TRBD2. Germline V gene lookup returns CDR1 WSHSY and CDR2 SAAADI. This CDR3 is 17 amino acids long. V lost 8 bases and J lost 1; bases outside the gene matches: 6. The CDR3 bases are TGCGCCAGCCTAGGGACTAGCGGGGGGATGTCCTACAATGAGCAGTTCTTC. Residues: CASLGTSGGMSYNEQFF.

The sample holds many counts of this clonotype. The chain carries TRBV2 and TRBJ2-1; possibly TRBD1 or TRBD2 for D (5 bases each). CDR3 length: 16 residues. Germline CDR1 SNHLY, CDR2 FYNNEI. V was trimmed by 3 bases and J by 2 bases, leaving 14 bases between them. The CDR3 here is CASSDRDPQTYNEQFF. The CDR3 DNA is TGTGCCAGCAGTGACAGGGACCCTCAGACCTACAATGAGCAGTTCTTC.

This clonotype was found many times. This chain joins TRBV5-1 and TRBJ2-7; 10 bases align to TRBD1. Trimming removed 4 bases from V and 3 bases from J; junction bases left unmatched: 4. There are 14 residues in the CDR3. The germline V gene encodes CDR1 SGHRS and CDR2 YFSETQ. The CDR3 is CASSGGTGVYEQYF. CDR3 nucleotide sequence: TGCGCCAGCAGCGGCGGGACAGGGGTCTACGAGCAGTACTTC.

This clonotype was seen many times. V and J are TRBV18 and TRBJ1-2; no reliable D call. CDR1 KGHSH and CDR2 LQKENI come from the germline V gene. This CDR3 has 14 residues. V was trimmed by 0 bases and J by 6 bases, leaving 11 bases between them. The CDR3 region is CASSPPAKTDGYTF. CDR3 DNA: TGTGCCAGCTCACCACCCGCCAAGACGGATGGCTACACCTTC. Full variable domain (missing parts from reference TRBV18 and TRBJ1-2): NAGVMQNPRHLVRRRGQEARLRCSPMKGHSHVYWYRQLPEEGLKFMVYLQKENIIDESGMPKERFSAEFPKEGPSILRIQQVVRGDSAAYFCASSPPAKTDGYTFGSGTRLTVV.

This clonotype was seen many times. The chain uses TRBV12-3 or TRBV12-4 and TRBJ1-1; TRBD1 is a possible D gene (5 bases). The CDR3 is made up of 14 amino acids. V was trimmed by 3 bases and J by 1 base, leaving 9 bases between them. The CDR3 is CASSFGRGNTEAFF. CDR3 nucleotide sequence: TGTGCCAGCAGTTTTGGAAGGGGGAACACTGAAGCTTTCTTT.

This clonotype occurred a few times. The chain joins TRBV12-3 or TRBV12-4 to TRBJ1-3; D is ambiguous. V lost 1 base and J 0 bases, leaving 10 bases between the germline ends. This CDR3 is 16 amino acids long. CDR3 sequence (DNA): TGTGCCAGCAGTTTAGAGGATTTCGACTCTGGAAACACCATATATTTT. Amino acids: CASSLEDFDSGNTIYF.

In this sample, this clonotype turned up many times. The J gene is TRBJ1-2, the V gene TRBV21-1; TRBD1 is the table's D call, not checked against the DNA. TRBV21-1 is assigned pseudogene status. This CDR3 spans 16 amino acids. The CDR3 spells CASRRSVPGPCYGYTF. CDR3 DNA sequence: TGTGCCAGCAGAAGGTCGGTACCGGGTCCCTGCTATGGCTACACCTTC.

This rearrangement joins TRBV20-1 to TRBJ1-2, with D tentatively TRBD1 (5 bases). The CDR3 is 14 amino acids. Trimming removed 3 bases from V and 3 bases from J, with 14 bases in between. Looked up from germline, CDR1 is DFQATT and CDR2 is SNEGSKA (reference sequence). CDR3 bases: TGCAGTGCTAGTAGGCGGGGCGCAGACTATGGCTACACCTTC. Translation gives CSASRRGADYGYTF.

By share, this clonotype counts as medium-sized (0.01 to 0.1%). The J gene is TRBJ2-2, the V gene TRBV20-1; the D is unclear. Germline-derived CDR1 and CDR2 are DFQATT and SNEGSKA (reference sequence). This CDR3 is 13 amino acids long. V lost 3 bases and J lost 4, with 9 bases in between. DNA for the CDR3: TGCAGTGCTAGCCCCGGTGTCACCGGGGAGCTGTTTTTT. Its translation: CSASPGVTGELFF.

This clonotype has just a few counts. This chain uses TRBV20-1 with TRBJ2-3; 13 positions agree with TRBD2. CDR1 is DFQATT and CDR2 is SNEGSKA in the germline V gene (reference sequence). The CDR3 has 15 amino acids. V was pared by 6 bases and J by 2 bases, with 5 bases of the junction left unmatched. Written as DNA, the CDR3 is TGCAGTGCCCAAGGACTAGCGGGGGTCACAGATACGCAGTATTTT. Amino acid sequence: CSAQGLAGVTDTQYF.

This clonotype counts as medium-sized. This chain connects TRBV3-1 to TRBJ2-2; no firm D call. Germline CDR1 is LGHDT and CDR2 is YNNKEL (reference sequence). The CDR3 has 14 residues. The V end lost 3 bases, the J end lost 7 bases, and 12 bases lay between the germline ends. The CDR3 loop is CASSHYGRSGELFF. The CDR3 bases are TGTGCCAGCAGCCACTACGGGCGCAGCGGGGAGCTGTTTTTT.

This chain uses TRBV6-2 or TRBV6-3 with TRBJ1-5, with D possibly matching TRBD1 (5 bases). The CDR3 totals 18 residues. Trimming shortened V by 7 bases and J by 1 base, and 23 bases separated the two germline ends. The germline V gene has CDR1 MNHEY and CDR2 SVGEGT. The DNA for the CDR3 is TGTGCCAGCACCCTACCCCCCAGGGTCGGTCGCAGCAATCAGCCCCAGCATTTT. Its protein is CASTLPPRVGRSNQPQHF.

By sample fraction, this clonotype is medium-sized. The chain has TRBV19 and TRBJ2-3, with a tentative D call TRBD1 (6 bases). The CDR3 has 14 residues. The germline V gene has CDR1 LNHDA and CDR2 SQIVND (reference sequence). Deletions cut 8 bases from V and 2 bases from J, with 14 bases between. The CDR3 bases are TGTGCCAGTCGTTGGGACACCTACACAGATACGCAGTATTTT. As protein: CASRWDTYTDTQYF. Full variable domain (outside the CDR3, taken from reference TRBV19 and TRBJ2-3): DGGITQSPKYLFRKEGQNVTLSCEQNLNHDAMYWYRQDPGQGLRLIYYSQIVNDFQKGDIAEGYSVSREKKESFPLTVTSAQKNPTAFYLCASRWDTYTDTQYFGPGTRLTVL.

This clonotype occurred a few times. This chain uses TRBV4-1 with TRBJ1-5; 7 bases align to TRBD1. This CDR3 comprises 15 residues. Trimming at V came to 0 bases and at J to 4 bases, leaving 3 bases not matched to a gene. Looked up from germline, CDR1 is MGHRA and CDR2 is YSYEKL. CDR3 sequence: CASSQDDRANQPQHF. CDR3 bases: TGCGCCAGCAGCCAAGACGACAGGGCGAATCAGCCCCAGCATTTT.